This TCR beta chain was recorded in a study of neoadjuvant anti-PD-1 for oral cavity cancer. Trimming removed 2 bases from V and 9 bases from J; junction bases left unmatched: 22. The CDR3 runs 20 residues. Germline loops: CDR1 SGHNT, CDR2 YENEEA. Regarding the study as a whole: Post-nivolumab, blood T cell clonality was significantly elevated in non-responders.

As regards this clone: Its specificity is not known.

Time point reported: after neoadjuvant nivolumab, at surgical resection. Using immunoSEQ multiplex PCR, the repertoire was profiled, and TCRdb retains in-frame clones only, with some absent. The sample yields about 14,000 clones, about four fifths seen once. V usage is TRBV11-3 and J usage is TRBJ2-1; the match to TRBD2 covers 10 bases. The origin of this receptor is a person between 35 and 79 years old with oral cavity squamous cell carcinoma. This sample comprised PBMCs, obtained after nivolumab (anti-PD-1) treatment. The CDR3 sequence is CASSLRPLAGATSGWSEQFF. The DNA of the CDR3 is TGTGCCAGCAGCTTACGGCCCCTAGCGGGAGCGACGTCTGGGTGGAGTGAGCAGTTCTTC.